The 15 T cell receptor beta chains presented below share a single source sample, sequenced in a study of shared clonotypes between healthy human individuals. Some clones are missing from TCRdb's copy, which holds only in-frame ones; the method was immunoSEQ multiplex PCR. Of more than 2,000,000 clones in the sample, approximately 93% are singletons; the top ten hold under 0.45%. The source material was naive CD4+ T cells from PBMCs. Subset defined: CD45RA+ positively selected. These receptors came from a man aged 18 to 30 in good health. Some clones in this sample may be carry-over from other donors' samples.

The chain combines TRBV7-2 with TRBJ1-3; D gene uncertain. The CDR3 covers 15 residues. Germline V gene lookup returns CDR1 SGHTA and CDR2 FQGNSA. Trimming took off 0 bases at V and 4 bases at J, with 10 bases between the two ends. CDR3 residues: CASSLAKPQGNTIYF. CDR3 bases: TGTGCCAGCAGCTTAGCGAAACCACAGGGAAACACCATATATTTT.

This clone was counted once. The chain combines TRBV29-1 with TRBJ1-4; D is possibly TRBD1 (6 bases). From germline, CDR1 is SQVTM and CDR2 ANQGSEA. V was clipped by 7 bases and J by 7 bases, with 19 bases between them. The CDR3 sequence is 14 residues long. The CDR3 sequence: CSAAGRGEVEKLFF. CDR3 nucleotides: TGCAGCGCTGCGGGGAGGGGGGAAGTTGAAAAACTGTTTTTT.

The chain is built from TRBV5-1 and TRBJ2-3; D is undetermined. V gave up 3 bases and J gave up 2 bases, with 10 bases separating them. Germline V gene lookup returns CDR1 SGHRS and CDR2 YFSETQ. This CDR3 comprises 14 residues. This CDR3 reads CASSSNRNTDTQYF. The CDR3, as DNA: TGCGCCAGCAGCTCGAATCGGAACACAGATACGCAGTATTTT.

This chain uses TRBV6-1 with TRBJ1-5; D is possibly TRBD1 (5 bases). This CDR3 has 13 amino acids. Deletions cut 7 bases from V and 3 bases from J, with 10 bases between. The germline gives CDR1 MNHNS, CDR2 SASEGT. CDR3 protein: CASMAGLNQPQHF. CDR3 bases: TGTGCCAGCATGGCAGGGCTCAATCAGCCCCAGCATTTT.

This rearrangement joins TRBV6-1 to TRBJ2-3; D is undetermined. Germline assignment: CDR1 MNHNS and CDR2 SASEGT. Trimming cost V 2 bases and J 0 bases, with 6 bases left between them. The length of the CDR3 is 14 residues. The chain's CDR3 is CASSESQSTDTQYF. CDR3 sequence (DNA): TGTGCCAGCAGTGAATCTCAGAGCACAGATACGCAGTATTTT.

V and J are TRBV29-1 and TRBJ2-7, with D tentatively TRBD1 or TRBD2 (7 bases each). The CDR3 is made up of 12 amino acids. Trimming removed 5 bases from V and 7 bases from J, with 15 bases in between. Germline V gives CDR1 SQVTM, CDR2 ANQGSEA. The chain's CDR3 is CSVMRQGGEQYF. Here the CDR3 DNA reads TGCAGCGTTATGCGGCAGGGGGGGGAGCAGTACTTC.

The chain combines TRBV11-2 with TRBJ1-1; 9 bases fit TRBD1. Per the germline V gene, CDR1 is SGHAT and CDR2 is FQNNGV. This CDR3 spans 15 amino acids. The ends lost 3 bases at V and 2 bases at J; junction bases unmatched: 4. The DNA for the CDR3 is TGTGCCAGCAGCTTGCGGGGACAGGGCAACACTGAAGCTTTCTTT. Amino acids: CASSLRGQGNTEAFF.

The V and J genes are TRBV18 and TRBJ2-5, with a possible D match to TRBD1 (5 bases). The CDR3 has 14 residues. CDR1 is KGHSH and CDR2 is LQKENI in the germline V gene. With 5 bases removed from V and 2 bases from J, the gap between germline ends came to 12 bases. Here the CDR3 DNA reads TGTGCCAGCTCATTTCAGGGTAGTCAAGAGACCCAGTACTTC. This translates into CASSFQGSQETQYF. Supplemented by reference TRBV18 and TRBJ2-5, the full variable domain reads NAGVMQNPRHLVRRRGQEARLRCSPMKGHSHVYWYRQLPEEGLKFMVYLQKENIIDESGMPKERFSAEFPKEGPSILRIQQVVRGDSAAYFCASSFQGSQETQYFGPGTRLLVL.

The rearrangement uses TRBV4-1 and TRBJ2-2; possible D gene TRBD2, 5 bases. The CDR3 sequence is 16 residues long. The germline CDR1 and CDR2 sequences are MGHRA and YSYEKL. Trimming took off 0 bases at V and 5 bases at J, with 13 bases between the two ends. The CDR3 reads CASSQDPVGVTGELFF. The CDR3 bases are TGCGCCAGCAGCCAAGACCCGGTCGGGGTTACCGGGGAGCTGTTTTTT.

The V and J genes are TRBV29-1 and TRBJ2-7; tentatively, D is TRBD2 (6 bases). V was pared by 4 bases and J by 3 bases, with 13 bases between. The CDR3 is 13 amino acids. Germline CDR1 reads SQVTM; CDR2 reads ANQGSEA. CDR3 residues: CSVGPGADYEQYF. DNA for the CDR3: TGCAGCGTTGGACCGGGAGCTGACTACGAGCAGTACTTC.

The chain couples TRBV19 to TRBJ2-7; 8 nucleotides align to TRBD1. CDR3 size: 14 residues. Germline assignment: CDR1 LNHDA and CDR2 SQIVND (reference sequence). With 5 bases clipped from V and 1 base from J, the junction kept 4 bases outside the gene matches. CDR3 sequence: CASSVDRVSYEQYF. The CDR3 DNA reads TGTGCCAGTAGTGTGGACAGGGTTTCCTACGAGCAGTACTTC.

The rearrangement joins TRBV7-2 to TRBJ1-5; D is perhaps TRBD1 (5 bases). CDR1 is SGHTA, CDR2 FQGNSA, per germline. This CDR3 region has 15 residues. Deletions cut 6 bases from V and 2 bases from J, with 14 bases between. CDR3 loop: CASRIGSGGNQPQHF. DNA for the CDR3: TGTGCCAGCAGAATTGGATCGGGGGGCAATCAGCCCCAGCATTTT.

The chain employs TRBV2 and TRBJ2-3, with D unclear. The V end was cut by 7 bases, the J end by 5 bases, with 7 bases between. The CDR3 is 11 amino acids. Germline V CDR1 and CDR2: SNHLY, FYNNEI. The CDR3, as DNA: TGTGCCAGCAATTTGGAAGATACGCAGTATTTT. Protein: CASNLEDTQYF. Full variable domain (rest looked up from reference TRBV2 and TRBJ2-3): EPEVTQTPSHQVTQMGQEVILRCVPISNHLYFYWYRQILGQKVEFLVSFYNNEISEKSEIFDDQFSVERPDGSNFTLKIRSTKLEDSAMYFCASNLEDTQYFGPGTRLTVL.

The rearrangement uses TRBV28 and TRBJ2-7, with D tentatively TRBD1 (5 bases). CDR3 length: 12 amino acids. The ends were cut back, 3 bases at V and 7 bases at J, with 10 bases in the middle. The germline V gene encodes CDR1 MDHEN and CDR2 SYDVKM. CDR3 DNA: TGTGCCAGCAGTTTCAGGGCATGGGAGCAGTACTTC. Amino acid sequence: CASSFRAWEQYF.

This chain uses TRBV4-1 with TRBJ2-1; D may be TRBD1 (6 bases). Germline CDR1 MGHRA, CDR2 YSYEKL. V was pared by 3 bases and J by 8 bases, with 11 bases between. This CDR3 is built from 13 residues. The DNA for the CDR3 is TGCGCCAGCAGCCAGGCTACAGGGCATGAGCAGTTCTTC. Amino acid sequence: CASSQATGHEQFF.